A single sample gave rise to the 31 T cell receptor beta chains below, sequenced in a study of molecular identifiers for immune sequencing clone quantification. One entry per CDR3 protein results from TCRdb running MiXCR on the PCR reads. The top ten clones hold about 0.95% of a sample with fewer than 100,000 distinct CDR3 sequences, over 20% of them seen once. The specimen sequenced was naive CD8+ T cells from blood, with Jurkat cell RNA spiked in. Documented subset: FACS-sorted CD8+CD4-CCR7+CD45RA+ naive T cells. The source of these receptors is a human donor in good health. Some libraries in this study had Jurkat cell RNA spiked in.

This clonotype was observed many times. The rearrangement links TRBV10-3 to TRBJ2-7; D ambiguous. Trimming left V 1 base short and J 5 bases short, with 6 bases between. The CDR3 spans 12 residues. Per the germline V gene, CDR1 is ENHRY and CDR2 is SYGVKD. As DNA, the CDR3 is TGTGCCATCAGTGAGTTTAATGACGAGCAGTACTTC. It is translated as CAISEFNDEQYF.

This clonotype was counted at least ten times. CDR3 DNA sequence: TGCGCCAGCAGCCAAGATATCACAATCAGTGGCTACACCTTC. Its protein product is CASSQDITISGYTF. The rearrangement links TRBV4-3 to TRBJ1-2; D is ambiguous. The CDR3 length is 14 residues. V lost 0 bases and J lost 7, with 12 bases in between. CDR1 LGHNA and CDR2 YSLEER come from the germline V gene.

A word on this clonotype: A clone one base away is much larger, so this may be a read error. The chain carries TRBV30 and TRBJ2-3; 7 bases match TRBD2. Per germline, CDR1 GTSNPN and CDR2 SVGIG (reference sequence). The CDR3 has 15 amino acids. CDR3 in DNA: TGTGCCTGGAGTCCGAGCGGGGTTAGCACAGATACGCTGTATTTT. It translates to CAWSPSGVSTDTLYF.

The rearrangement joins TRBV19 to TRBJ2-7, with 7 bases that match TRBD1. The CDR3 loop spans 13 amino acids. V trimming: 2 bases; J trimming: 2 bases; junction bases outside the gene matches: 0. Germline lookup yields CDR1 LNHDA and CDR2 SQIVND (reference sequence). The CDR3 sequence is CASSITGAYEQYF. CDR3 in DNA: TGTGCCAGTAGTATAACAGGGGCCTACGAGCAGTACTTC.

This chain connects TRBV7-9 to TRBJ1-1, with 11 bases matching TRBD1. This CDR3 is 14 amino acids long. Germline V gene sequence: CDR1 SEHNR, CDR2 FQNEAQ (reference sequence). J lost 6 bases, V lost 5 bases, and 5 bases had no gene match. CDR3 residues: CASSLGQGVSEAFF. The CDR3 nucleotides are TGTGCCAGCAGCCTGGGACAGGGGGTCTCTGAAGCTTTCTTT.

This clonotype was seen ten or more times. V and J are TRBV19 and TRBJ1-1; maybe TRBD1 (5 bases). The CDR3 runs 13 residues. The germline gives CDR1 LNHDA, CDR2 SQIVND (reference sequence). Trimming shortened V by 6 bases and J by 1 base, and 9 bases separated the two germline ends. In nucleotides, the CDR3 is TGTGCCAGTAGACCGACAGCGAACACTGAAGCTTTCTTT. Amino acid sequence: CASRPTANTEAFF.

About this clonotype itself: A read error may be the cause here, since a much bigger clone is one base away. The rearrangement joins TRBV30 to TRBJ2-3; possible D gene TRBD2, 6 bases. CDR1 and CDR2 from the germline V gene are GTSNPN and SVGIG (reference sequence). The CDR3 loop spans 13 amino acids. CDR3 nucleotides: TGTGCCTGGGGGAGGAGTGGGGCAGATACGCGGTATTTT. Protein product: CAWGRSGADTRYF.

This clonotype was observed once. CDR3 residues: CASSFMYEQFF. The CDR3 DNA follows: TGTGCCAGCAGCTTCATGTATGAGCAGTTCTTC. V and J are TRBV5-6 and TRBJ2-1, with D unresolved. Trimming left V 2 bases short and J 8 bases short, with 5 bases between. Germline V gene data show CDR1 as SGHDT and CDR2 as YYEEEE. The CDR3 consists of 11 residues.

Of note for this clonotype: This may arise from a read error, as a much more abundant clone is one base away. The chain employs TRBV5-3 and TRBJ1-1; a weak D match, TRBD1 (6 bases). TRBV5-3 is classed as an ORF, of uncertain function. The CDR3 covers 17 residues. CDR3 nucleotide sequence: TGTGCCAGCAGCACCTGGGGGACACGGAAGCCGAACACTGAAGCTTCCTTT. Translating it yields CASSTWGTRKPNTEASF.

CDR3 region: CASSSTGAFNTGELFF. CDR3 DNA: TGTGCCAGCAGCTCGACAGGGGCCTTTAACACCGGGGAGCTGTTTTTT. The V call is TRBV7-6, the J call TRBJ2-2, with 8 bases aligning to TRBD1. J gave up 2 bases and V 4 bases, and 6 bases lay outside the gene matches. CDR3 length: 16 residues. Germline-derived CDR1 and CDR2 are SGHVS and FNYEAQ.

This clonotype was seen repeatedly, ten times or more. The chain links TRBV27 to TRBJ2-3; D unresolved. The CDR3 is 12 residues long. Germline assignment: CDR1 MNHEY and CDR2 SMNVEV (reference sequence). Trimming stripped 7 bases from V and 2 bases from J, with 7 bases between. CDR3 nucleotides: TGTGCCAGCACCTCCCCCACAGATACGCAGTATTTT. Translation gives CASTSPTDTQYF.

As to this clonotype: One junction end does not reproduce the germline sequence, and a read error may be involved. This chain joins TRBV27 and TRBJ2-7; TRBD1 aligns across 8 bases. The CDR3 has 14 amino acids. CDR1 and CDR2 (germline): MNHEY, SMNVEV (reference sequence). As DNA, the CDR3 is TGTGCCGGCAGTCCAGGGGGCATTCCCTACGAGCAGTACTTC. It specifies CAGSPGGIPYEQYF.

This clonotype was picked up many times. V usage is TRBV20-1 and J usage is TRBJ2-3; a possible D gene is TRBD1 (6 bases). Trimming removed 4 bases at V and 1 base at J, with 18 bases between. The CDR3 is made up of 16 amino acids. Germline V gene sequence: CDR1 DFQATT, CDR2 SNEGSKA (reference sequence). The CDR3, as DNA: TGCAGTGCTATTCCAATAAGACGGACAGGCACAGATACGCAGTATTTT. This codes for CSAIPIRRTGTDTQYF.

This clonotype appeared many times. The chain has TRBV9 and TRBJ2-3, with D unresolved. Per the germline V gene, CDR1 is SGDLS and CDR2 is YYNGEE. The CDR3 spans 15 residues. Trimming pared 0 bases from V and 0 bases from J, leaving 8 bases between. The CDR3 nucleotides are TGTGCCAGCAGCGTAGCAGGCACCAGCACAGATACGCAGTATTTT. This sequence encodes CASSVAGTSTDTQYF.

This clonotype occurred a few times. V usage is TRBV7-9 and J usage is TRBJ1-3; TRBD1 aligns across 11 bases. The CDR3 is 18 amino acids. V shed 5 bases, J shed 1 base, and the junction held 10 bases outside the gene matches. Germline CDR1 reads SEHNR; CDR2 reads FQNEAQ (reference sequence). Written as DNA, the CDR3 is TGTGCCAGCAGCCGAGACGGGACAGGGGGAGGATCTGGAAACACCATATATTTT. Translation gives CASSRDGTGGGSGNTIYF.

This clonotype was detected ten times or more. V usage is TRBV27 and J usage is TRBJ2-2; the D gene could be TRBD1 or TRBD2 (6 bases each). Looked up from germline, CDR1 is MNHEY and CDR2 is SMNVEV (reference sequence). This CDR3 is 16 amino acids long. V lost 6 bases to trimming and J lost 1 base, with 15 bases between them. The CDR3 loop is CASSPPGAENTGELFF. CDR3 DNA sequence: TGTGCCAGCAGCCCCCCGGGGGCAGAGAACACCGGGGAGCTGTTTTTT.

The CDR3 spells CASSLEMVSGRFSGNTIYF. The CDR3, as DNA: TGTGCCAGCAGCCTAGAGATGGTCTCTGGGCGGTTCTCTGGAAACACCATATATTTT. The chain recombines TRBV3-1 with TRBJ1-3; D is ambiguous. The V gene lost 4 bases and the J gene lost 0 bases, with 22 bases spanning the gap. Germline CDR1 is LGHDT and CDR2 is YNNKEL (reference sequence). This CDR3 has 19 residues.

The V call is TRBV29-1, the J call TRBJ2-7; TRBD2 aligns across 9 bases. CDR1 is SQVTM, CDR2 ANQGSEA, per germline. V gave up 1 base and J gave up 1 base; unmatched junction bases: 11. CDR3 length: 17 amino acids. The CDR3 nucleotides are TGCAGCGTTGAAGGTGTTAGCGGGAGCGGGTCGTCCTACGAGCAGTACTTC. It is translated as CSVEGVSGSGSSYEQYF.

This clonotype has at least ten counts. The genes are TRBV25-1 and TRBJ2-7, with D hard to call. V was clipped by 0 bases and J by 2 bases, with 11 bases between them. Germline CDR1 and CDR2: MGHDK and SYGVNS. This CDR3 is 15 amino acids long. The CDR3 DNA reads TGTGCCAGCAGTGAATACGGCTATGAGGCCTACGAGCAGTACTTC. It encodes CASSEYGYEAYEQYF.

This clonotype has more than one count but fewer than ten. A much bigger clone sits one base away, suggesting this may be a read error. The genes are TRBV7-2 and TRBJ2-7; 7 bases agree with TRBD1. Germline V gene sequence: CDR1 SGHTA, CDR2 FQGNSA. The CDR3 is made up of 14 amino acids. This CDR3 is CASCFYRGPYEQYF. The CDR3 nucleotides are TGTGCCAGCTGCTTCTACAGGGGCCCCTACGAGCAGTACTTC.

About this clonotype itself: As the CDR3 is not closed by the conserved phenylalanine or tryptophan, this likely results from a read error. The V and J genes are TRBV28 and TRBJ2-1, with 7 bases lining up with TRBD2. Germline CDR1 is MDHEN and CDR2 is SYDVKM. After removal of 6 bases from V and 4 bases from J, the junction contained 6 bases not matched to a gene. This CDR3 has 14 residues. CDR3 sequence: CASRKLANYNEQFL. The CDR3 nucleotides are TGTGCCAGCAGAAAACTAGCGAATTACAATGAGCAGTTCCTC.

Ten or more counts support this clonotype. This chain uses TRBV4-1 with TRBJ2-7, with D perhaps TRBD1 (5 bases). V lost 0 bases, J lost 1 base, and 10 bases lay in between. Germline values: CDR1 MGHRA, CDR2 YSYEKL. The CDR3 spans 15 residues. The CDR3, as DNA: TGCGCCAGCAGCCAAGAGGGGCGCACGTCCTACGAGCAGTACTTC. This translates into CASSQEGRTSYEQYF.

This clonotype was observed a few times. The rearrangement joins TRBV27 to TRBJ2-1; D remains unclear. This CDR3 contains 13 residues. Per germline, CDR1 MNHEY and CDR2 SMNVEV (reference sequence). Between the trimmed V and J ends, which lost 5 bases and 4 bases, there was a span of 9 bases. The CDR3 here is CASSPSQYNEQFF. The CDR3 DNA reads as TGTGCCAGCAGTCCCTCCCAATACAATGAGCAGTTCTTC.

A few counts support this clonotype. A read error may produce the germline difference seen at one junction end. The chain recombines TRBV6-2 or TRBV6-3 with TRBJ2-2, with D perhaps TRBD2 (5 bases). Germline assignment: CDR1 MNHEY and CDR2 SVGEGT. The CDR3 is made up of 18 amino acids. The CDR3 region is CASSYGFFGRGNAGELFF. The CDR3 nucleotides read TGTGCCAGCAGTTACGGTTTTTTTGGTCGAGGGAACGCCGGGGAGCTGTTTTTT.

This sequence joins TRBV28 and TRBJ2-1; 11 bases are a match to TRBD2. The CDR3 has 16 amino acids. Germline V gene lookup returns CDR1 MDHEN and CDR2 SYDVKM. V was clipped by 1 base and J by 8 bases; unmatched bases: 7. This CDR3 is CASSLSLAGVAHEQFF. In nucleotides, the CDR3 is TGTGCCAGCAGTTTATCACTAGCGGGAGTTGCGCATGAGCAGTTCTTC.

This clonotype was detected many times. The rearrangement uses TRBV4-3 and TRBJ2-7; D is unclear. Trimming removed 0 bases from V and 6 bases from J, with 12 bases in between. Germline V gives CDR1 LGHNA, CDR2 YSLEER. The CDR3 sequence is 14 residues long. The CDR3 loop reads CASSQDRYTAEQYF. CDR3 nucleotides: TGCGCCAGCAGCCAAGACAGGTACACAGCCGAGCAGTACTTC.

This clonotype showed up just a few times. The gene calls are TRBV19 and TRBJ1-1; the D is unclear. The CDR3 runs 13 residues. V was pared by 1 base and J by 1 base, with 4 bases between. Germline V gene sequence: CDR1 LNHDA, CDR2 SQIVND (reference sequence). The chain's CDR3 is CASSIVPNTEAFF. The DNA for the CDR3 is TGTGCCAGTAGTATAGTCCCGAACACTGAAGCTTTCTTT.

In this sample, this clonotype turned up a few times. CDR3 DNA sequence: TGTGCCAGCAGCTATGACAGGGGCTACGAGCAGTACTTC. Its protein is CASSYDRGYEQYF. V is TRBV11-2 and J is TRBJ2-7; 8 nucleotides align to TRBD1. The V gene end was trimmed by 4 bases and the J gene end by 3 bases; junction bases not matched to a gene: 2. The CDR3 contains 13 residues. Germline-derived CDR1 and CDR2 are SGHAT and FQNNGV.

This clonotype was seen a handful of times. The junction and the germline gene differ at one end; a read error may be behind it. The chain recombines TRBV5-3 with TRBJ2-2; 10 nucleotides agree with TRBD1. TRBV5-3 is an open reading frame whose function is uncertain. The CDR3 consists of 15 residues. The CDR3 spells CASSWGQGMTGELFF. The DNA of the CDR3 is TGTGCCAGCAGCTGGGGACAGGGGATGACCGGGGAGCTGTTTTTT.

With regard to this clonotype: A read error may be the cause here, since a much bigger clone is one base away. This CDR3 reads CASSSNSGQHYERYF. The CDR3 nucleotides read TGTGCCAGCAGTTCAAATTCGGGACAGCACTACGAGCGGTACTTC. The chain employs TRBV6-5 and TRBJ2-7; 7 bases are a match to TRBD1. Germline-derived CDR1 and CDR2 are MNHEY and SVGAGI. CDR3 length: 15 residues.

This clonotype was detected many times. The CDR3 DNA reads as TGTGCCAGCAGTCCACCGGGACAGAGGTATTTT. It is translated as CASSPPGQRYF. The gene calls are TRBV12-3 or TRBV12-4 and TRBJ2-3, with 7 bases matching TRBD1. Trimming cost V 5 bases and J 14 bases; bases outside gene matches: 7. The CDR3 is 11 residues long.